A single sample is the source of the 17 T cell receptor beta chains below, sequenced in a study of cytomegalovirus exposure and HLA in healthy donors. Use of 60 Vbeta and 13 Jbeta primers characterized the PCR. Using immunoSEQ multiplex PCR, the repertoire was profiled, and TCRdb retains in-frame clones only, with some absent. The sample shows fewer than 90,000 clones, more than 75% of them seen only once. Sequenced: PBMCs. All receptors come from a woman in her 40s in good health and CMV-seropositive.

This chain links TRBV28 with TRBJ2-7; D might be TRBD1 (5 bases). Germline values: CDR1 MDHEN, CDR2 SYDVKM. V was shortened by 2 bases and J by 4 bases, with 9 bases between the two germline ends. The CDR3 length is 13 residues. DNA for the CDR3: TGTGCCAGCAGTTTAAGGGGTCCGTACGAGCAGTACTTC. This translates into CASSLRGPYEQYF.

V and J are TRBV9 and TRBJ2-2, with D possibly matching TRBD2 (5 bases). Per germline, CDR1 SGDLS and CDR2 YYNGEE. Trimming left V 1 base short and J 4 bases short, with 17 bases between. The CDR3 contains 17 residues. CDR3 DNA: TGTGCCAGCAGCGTAACCCCGGGATGGACCCCCACCGGGGAGCTGTTTTTT. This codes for CASSVTPGWTPTGELFF.

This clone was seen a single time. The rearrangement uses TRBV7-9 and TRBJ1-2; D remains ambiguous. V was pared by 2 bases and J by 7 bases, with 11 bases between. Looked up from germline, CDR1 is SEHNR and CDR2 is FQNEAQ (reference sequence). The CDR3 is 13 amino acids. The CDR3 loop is CASSLPSGSGYTF. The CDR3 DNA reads TGTGCCAGCAGCTTACCCTCGGGGAGTGGCTACACCTTC.

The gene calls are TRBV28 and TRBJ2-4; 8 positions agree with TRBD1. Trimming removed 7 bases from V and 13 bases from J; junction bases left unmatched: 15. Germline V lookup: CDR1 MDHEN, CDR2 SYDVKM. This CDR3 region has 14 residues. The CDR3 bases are TGTGCCAGCAAAACACCGGGACAGGATGGTCCACAGTACTTC. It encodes CASKTPGQDGPQYF.

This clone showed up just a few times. The CDR3: CASSQEGDRGRYEQYF. DNA of the CDR3: TGTGCCAGCAGCCAAGAAGGGGACAGGGGGCGATACGAGCAGTACTTC. The rearrangement joins TRBV4-2 to TRBJ2-7; 12 positions match TRBD1. This CDR3 is built from 16 residues. Germline V CDR1 and CDR2: LGHNA, YNFKEQ. The J segment lost 4 bases and the V segment lost 0 bases, leaving 4 bases of the junction unmatched.

The CDR3 DNA is TGTGCCAGCAGTGAACGGCGGGACGGGCCCTACGAGCAGTACTTC. Protein: CASSERRDGPYEQYF. The V call is TRBV6-1, the J call TRBJ2-7, with a possible D match to TRBD2 (6 bases). The germline gives CDR1 MNHNS, CDR2 SASEGT. The CDR3 length is 15 residues. V gave up 2 bases and J gave up 2 bases, with 13 bases separating them.

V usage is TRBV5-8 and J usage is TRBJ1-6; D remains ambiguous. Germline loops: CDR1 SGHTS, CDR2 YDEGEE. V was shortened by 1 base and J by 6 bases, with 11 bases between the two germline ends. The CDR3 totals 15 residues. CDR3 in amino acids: CASSLRGYGNSPLHF. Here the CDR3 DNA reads TGTGCCAGCAGCTTGCGGGGTTACGGTAATTCACCCCTCCACTTT.

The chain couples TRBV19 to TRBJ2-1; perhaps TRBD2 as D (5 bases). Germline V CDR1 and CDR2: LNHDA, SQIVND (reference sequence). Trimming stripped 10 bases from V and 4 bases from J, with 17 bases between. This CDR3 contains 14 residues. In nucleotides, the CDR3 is TGTGCCACCGCGGGTAGGGCCTCTTACAATGAGCAGTTCTTC. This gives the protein CATAGRASYNEQFF. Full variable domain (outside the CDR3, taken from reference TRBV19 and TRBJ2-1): DGGITQSPKYLFRKEGQNVTLSCEQNLNHDAMYWYRQDPGQGLRLIYYSQIVNDFQKGDIAEGYSVSREKKESFPLTVTSAQKNPTAFYLCATAGRASYNEQFFGPGTRLTVL.

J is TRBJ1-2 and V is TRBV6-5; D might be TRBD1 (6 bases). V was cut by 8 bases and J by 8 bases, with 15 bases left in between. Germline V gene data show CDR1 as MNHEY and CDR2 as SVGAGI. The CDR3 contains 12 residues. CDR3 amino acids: CASVRTVGGYTF. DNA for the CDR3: TGTGCCAGCGTTAGGACAGTCGGCGGCTACACCTTC.

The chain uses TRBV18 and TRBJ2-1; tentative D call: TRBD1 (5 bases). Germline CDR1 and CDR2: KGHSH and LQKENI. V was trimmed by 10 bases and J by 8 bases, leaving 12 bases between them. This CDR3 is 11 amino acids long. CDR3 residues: CATLQGDEQFF. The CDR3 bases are TGTGCCACCCTGCAGGGCGATGAGCAGTTCTTC.

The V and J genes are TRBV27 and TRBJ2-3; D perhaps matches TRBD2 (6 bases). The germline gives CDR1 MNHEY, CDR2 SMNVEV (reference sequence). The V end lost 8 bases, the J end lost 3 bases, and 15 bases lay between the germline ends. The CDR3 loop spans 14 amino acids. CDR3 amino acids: CASGSGVWTDTQYF. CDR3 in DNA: TGTGCCAGCGGTTCGGGGGTTTGGACAGATACGCAGTATTTT.

CDR3 in DNA: TGTGCCAGCAGGGAAATTCTACAGGGAAACTATGGCTACACCTTC. This translates into CASREILQGNYGYTF. This chain uses TRBV6-6 with TRBJ1-2, with a possible D match to TRBD1 (6 bases). There are 15 residues in the CDR3. CDR1 and CDR2 from the germline V gene are MNHNY and SVGAGI (reference sequence). V lost 6 bases, J lost 2 bases, and 16 bases lay in between.

This chain's CDR3 is CASSQVGTSANEQFF. DNA of the CDR3: TGCGCCAGCAGCCAAGTTGGGACTAGCGCTAATGAGCAGTTCTTC. The genes are TRBV4-3 and TRBJ2-1; TRBD2 matches at 10 bases. Trimming cost V 1 base and J 7 bases; bases outside gene matches: 4. The CDR3 is 15 residues long. Germline V gene sequence: CDR1 LGHNA, CDR2 YSLEER.

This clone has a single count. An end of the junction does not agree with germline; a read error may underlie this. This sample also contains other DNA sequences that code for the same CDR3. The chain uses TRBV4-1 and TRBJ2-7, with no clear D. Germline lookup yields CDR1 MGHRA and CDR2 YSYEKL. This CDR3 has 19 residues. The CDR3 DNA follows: TGCGCCAGCAGCCAAGCGCCCGGCGGAACCTACAAGCCCTCCCACGAGCAGTACTTC. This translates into CASSQAPGGTYKPSHEQYF.

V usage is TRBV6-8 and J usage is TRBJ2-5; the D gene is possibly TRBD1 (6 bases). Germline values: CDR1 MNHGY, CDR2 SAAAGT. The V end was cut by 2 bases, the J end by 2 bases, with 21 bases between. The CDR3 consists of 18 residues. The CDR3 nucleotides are TGTGCCAGCAGTTACCCCGACAGGACGGCCCATGATCAAGAGACCCAGTACTTC. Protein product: CASSYPDRTAHDQETQYF.

The CDR3 reads CASSLVRDRTNEQFF. The CDR3 DNA reads TGTGCCAGCAGCTTAGTTCGGGACAGGACAAATGAGCAGTTCTTC. V is TRBV7-2 and J is TRBJ2-1, with TRBD1 identical over 8 bases. CDR1 is SGHTA, CDR2 FQGNSA, per germline. The CDR3 is made up of 15 amino acids. After removal of 1 base from V and 7 bases from J, the junction contained 6 bases not matched to a gene.

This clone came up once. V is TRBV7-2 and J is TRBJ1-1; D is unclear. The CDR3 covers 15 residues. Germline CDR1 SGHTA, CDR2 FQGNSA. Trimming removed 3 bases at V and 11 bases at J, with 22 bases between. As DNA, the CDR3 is TGTGCCAGCAGCTTTTTTGGGCGAACACTGAAGGTGGCTTTCTTT. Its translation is CASSFFGRTLKVAFF.